The rows below give T cell receptor beta chains drawn from one sample of a study of technical replicates of blood from several donors. Here immunoSEQ multiplex PCR was the method, and the copy in TCRdb shows in-frame clones only, minus some. The sample includes 75,000 to 100,000 clones, approximately 95% of them seen just once. Sequencing used T cells isolated from PBMCs. Every receptor here comes from a human donor in good health. CDR3s include the opening cysteine and the closing phenylalanine or tryptophan. A D gene is named only where the DNA matches it firmly. Clone size, where shown, is once, few, many, or a class for clones that have expanded.

TRBD2 | TRBJ2-7 | once | TRBV11-3 | CASSASGSSYEQYF | TGTGCCAGCAGCGCGAGCGGGAGCTCCTACGAGCAGTACTTC
TRBD2 | TRBJ2-7 | once | TRBV19 | CASKSASGGSYEQYF | TGTGCCAGTAAATCGGCTAGCGGGGGATCCTACGAGCAGTACTTC
NA | TRBJ2-7 | NA | TRBV29-1 | CSVEGVSDSTFEQYF | TGCAGCGTTGAAGGGGTATCGGACAGTACTTTCGAGCAGTACTTC
NA | TRBJ2-7 | few | TRBV27 | CASSYNLAGYEQYF | TGTGCCAGCAGTTATAATCTAGCCGGTTACGAGCAGTACTTC
TRBD2 | TRBJ2-1 | NA | TRBV5-1 | CASSPLAAGGYNEQFF | TGCGCCAGCAGCCCCCTAGCGGCGGGAGGGTACAATGAGCAGTTCTTC
TRBD2 | TRBJ2-2 | NA | TRBV28 | CASSSRDYYLIGELFF | TGTGCCAGCAGTTCTCGGGACTACTATTTAATCGGGGAGCTGTTTTTT
NA | TRBJ2-7 | NA | TRBV7-3 | CASSSLRGAEQYF | TGTGCCAGCAGCTCTCTCAGGGGGGCCGAGCAGTACTTC
NA | TRBJ2-3 | NA | TRBV11-2 | CASSLSTGSTDTQYF | TGTGCCAGCAGCTTAAGCACAGGGAGCACAGATACGCAGTATTTT
NA | TRBJ2-2 | NA | TRBV5-6 | CASSLSIGGATGELFF | TGTGCCAGCAGCTTATCCATAGGGGGTGCCACCGGGGAGCTGTTTTTT
TRBD1 | TRBJ1-2 | NA | TRBV29-1 | CSATDRGAGRNYGYTF | TGCAGCGCTACAGACAGGGGCGCTGGGAGAAACTATGGCTACACCTTC
NA | TRBJ2-3 | NA | TRBV6-1 | CASSRSFGGTDTQYF | TGTGCCAGCAGTAGATCCTTCGGGGGCACAGATACGCAGTATTTT
NA | TRBJ2-7 | NA | TRBV27 | CASARQVIFYEQYF | TGTGCCAGCGCTCGACAGGTCATTTTCTACGAGCAGTACTTC
NA | TRBJ2-2 | NA | TRBV5-6 | CASSLGGAGELFF | TGTGCCAGCAGCTTGGGGGGGGCCGGGGAGCTGTTTTTT
TRBD1 | TRBJ1-1 | few | TRBV10-1 | CASSRDSRMNTEAFF | TGCGCCAGCAGCCGGGACAGCCGCATGAACACTGAAGCTTTCTTT
TRBD1 | TRBJ1-2 | NA | TRBV27 | CASSNPGQGDYGYTF | TGTGCCAGCAGTAATCCGGGACAGGGAGACTATGGCTACACCTTC
TRBD1 | TRBJ2-7 | NA | TRBV7-9 | CASSFSHRGYEQYF | TGTGCCAGCAGCTTCTCCCACAGGGGGTACGAGCAGTACTTC